Each of the 27 T cell receptor beta chains below was sequenced from the same sample in a study of shared clonotypes between healthy human individuals. TCRdb's table, derived via immunoSEQ multiplex PCR, lists solely in-frame clones and lacks some. The sample lists roughly 380,000 clones, just over 95% occurring once. The sequencing input was memory CD8+ T cells sorted from blood. Subset here: CD45RO+ cells pooled with CCR7-negative TemRA cells. The receptors here all came from a man aged 25 to 40 in good health.

This clone was seen just once. The genes are TRBV7-6 and TRBJ2-1, with D possibly TRBD2 on 6 matching bases. Germline V gene data show CDR1 as SGHVS and CDR2 as FNYEAQ. V lost 2 bases and J lost 6, with 11 bases in between. The CDR3 is 14 residues long. The CDR3 DNA reads TGTGCCAGCAGCTTAATACTAGCTGCCAATGAGCAGTTCTTC. It yields the protein CASSLILAANEQFF.

The chain employs TRBV7-9 and TRBJ1-1, with a tentative D call TRBD1 (6 bases). Germline V gene sequence: CDR1 SEHNR, CDR2 FQNEAQ (reference sequence). The CDR3 has 13 residues. V was clipped by 5 bases and J by 6 bases, with 13 bases between them. The CDR3 here is CASSPQGKAEAFF. The CDR3 nucleotides read TGTGCCAGCAGCCCTCAGGGGAAGGCTGAAGCTTTCTTT.

CDR3 amino acids: CASSPRQRPGSGGYTF. The CDR3 DNA sequence: TGTGCCAGCAGCCCCCGCCAACGGCCGGGGAGTGGTGGCTACACCTTC. The chain links TRBV9 to TRBJ1-2; no clear D gene. Germline CDR1 reads SGDLS; CDR2 reads YYNGEE. Between the trimmed V and J ends, which lost 4 bases and 7 bases, there was a span of 23 bases. CDR3 length: 16 amino acids.

This clone was detected only once. The genes are TRBV2 and TRBJ1-4; 11 positions match TRBD1. The CDR3 covers 12 residues. Germline V gene lookup returns CDR1 SNHLY and CDR2 FYNNEI. V was pared by 6 bases and J by 12 bases, with 3 bases of the junction left unmatched. The CDR3 nucleotides are TGTGCCAGCAGGGGGGACAGGGGGGAACTGTTTTTT. Its protein product is CASRGDRGELFF.

V and J are TRBV29-1 and TRBJ1-1, with D unclear. Trimming left V 6 bases short and J 4 bases short, with 6 bases between. The CDR3 consists of 10 residues. Germline V gene data show CDR1 as SQVTM and CDR2 as ANQGSEA. As DNA, the CDR3 is TGCAGCGTCCATGGCACTGAAGCTTTCTTT. Amino acids: CSVHGTEAFF.

In the case of this clone: An end of the junction does not agree with germline; a read error may underlie this. V gene TRBV28 combines with J gene TRBJ1-4; D perhaps matches TRBD1 (5 bases). The CDR3 extends over 13 amino acids. In germline, CDR1 is MDHEN, CDR2 SYDVKM. The chain's CDR3 is CASSSPPPGLRLF. The CDR3 coding sequence is TGTGCCAGCAGTTCCCCACCACCGGGACTTCGACTTTTT.

The genes are TRBV7-8 and TRBJ2-1; 7 bases are a match to TRBD2. The junction had 8 bases not matched to a gene; V was cut back by 5 bases and J by 4 bases. In germline, CDR1 is SGHVS, CDR2 FQNEAQ. The length of the CDR3 is 15 residues. The CDR3 loop is CASSPTSPWYNEQFF. As DNA, the CDR3 is TGTGCCAGCAGCCCGACTAGCCCCTGGTACAATGAGCAGTTCTTC.

V and J are TRBV7-2 and TRBJ2-1, with D perhaps TRBD2 (5 bases). The CDR3 covers 13 residues. Trimming left V 3 bases short and J 3 bases short, with 6 bases between. From germline, CDR1 is SGHTA and CDR2 FQGNSA. In nucleotides, the CDR3 is TGTGCCAGCAGCTTGACTATCTACAATGAGCAGTTCTTC. Translating it yields CASSLTIYNEQFF.

This chain links TRBV4-1 with TRBJ2-5; 15 bases line up with TRBD2. V shed 0 bases, J shed 2 bases, and the junction held 7 bases outside the gene matches. This CDR3 has 19 residues. Germline V lookup: CDR1 MGHRA, CDR2 YSYEKL. The CDR3 region has the DNA TGCGCCAGCAGCCAAGATGGGACTAGCGGGAGGCAAAATCAAGAGACCCAGTACTTC. This codes for CASSQDGTSGRQNQETQYF.

The V call is TRBV7-6, the J call TRBJ2-5; D perhaps matches TRBD1 (5 bases). The CDR3 covers 16 residues. Trimming took 1 base from V and 5 from J, leaving 17 bases between them. CDR1 is SGHVS, CDR2 FNYEAQ, per germline. The CDR3 DNA is TGTGCCAGCAGCTTAGAGGTCGGGCAGGGATGGGAGACCCAGTACTTC. Its protein product is CASSLEVGQGWETQYF.

The chain has TRBV5-1 and TRBJ1-3; D is perhaps TRBD1 (6 bases). The CDR3 is made up of 16 amino acids. CDR1 is SGHRS, CDR2 YFSETQ, per germline. V was cut by 0 bases and J by 4 bases, with 14 bases left in between. This CDR3 reads CASSLAQGSGGNTIYF. The CDR3 region has the DNA TGCGCCAGCAGCTTGGCCCAGGGGTCCGGGGGAAACACCATATATTTT.

V is TRBV4-2 and J is TRBJ2-7; D unresolved. The CDR3 is 15 residues long. CDR1 is LGHNA and CDR2 is YNFKEQ in the germline V gene. Trimming shortened V by 1 base and J by 4 bases, and 14 bases separated the two germline ends. The CDR3 protein is CASSQADHSNYEQYF. For the CDR3, the DNA is TGTGCCAGCAGCCAAGCTGATCACTCGAATTACGAGCAGTACTTC.

The chain recombines TRBV4-1 with TRBJ2-7, with D possibly TRBD2 on 6 matching bases. Germline lookup yields CDR1 MGHRA and CDR2 YSYEKL. V was trimmed by 3 bases and J by 2 bases, leaving 17 bases between them. The CDR3 runs 16 residues. The CDR3 reads CASSQTPGDRTYEQYF. The CDR3 DNA reads TGCGCCAGCAGCCAGACGCCGGGGGACCGTACCTACGAGCAGTACTTC.

The rearrangement links TRBV6-5 to TRBJ2-7; 8 positions agree with TRBD2. Germline V gene sequence: CDR1 MNHEY, CDR2 SVGAGI. The CDR3 spans 15 residues. Trimming cost V 5 bases and J 1 base; bases outside gene matches: 7. The CDR3: CASSLASGGSYEQYF. CDR3 nucleotide sequence: TGTGCCAGCAGTCTTGCCAGCGGGGGATCCTACGAGCAGTACTTC.

J is TRBJ1-1 and V is TRBV19; the D gene is possibly TRBD1 (5 bases). V gave up 6 bases and J gave up 1 base, with 15 bases separating them. Germline V gives CDR1 LNHDA, CDR2 SQIVND (reference sequence). The CDR3 covers 15 residues. For the CDR3, the DNA is TGTGCCAGTAGGAGGGGCGCGGCGTGGAACACTGAAGCTTTCTTT. This gives the protein CASRRGAAWNTEAFF.

This clone has just one count. The chain has TRBV11-2 and TRBJ2-7; the D is unclear. CDR1 is SGHAT and CDR2 is FQNNGV in the germline V gene. The CDR3 is 11 residues long. With 4 bases removed from V and 3 bases from J, the gap between germline ends came to 4 bases. The CDR3 reads CASSSVYEQYF. As DNA, the CDR3 is TGTGCCAGCAGCTCCGTCTACGAGCAGTACTTC. Filled out from reference TRBV11-2 and TRBJ2-7, the complete variable domain reads EAGVAQSPRYKIIEKRQSVAFWCNPISGHATLYWYQQILGQGPKLLIQFQNNGVVDDSQLPKDRFSAERLKGVDSTLKIQPAKLEDSAVYLCASSSVYEQYFGPGTRLTVT.

A single count supports this clone. The chain recombines TRBV10-2 with TRBJ2-7; D is unresolved. The V gene's germline CDR1 is WSHSY and CDR2 SAAADI. This CDR3 is built from 12 residues. Trimming removed 7 bases from V and 3 bases from J, with 10 bases in between. The CDR3 reads CASTPPSYEQYF. CDR3 nucleotide sequence: TGCGCCAGCACTCCACCAAGCTACGAGCAGTACTTC.

With respect to this clone: The same CDR3 can be traced to other DNA sequences in this sample. The chain uses TRBV6-5 and TRBJ2-7; D gene ambiguous. V dropped 2 bases and J dropped 3 bases, with 8 bases sitting between them. The CDR3 sequence is 13 residues long. The germline gives CDR1 MNHEY, CDR2 SVGAGI. The CDR3: CASSYLQNYEQYF. CDR3 nucleotide sequence: TGTGCCAGCAGTTACCTACAAAACTACGAGCAGTACTTC.

This rearrangement joins TRBV19 to TRBJ1-2; D possibly corresponds to TRBD1 (5 bases). Germline lookup yields CDR1 LNHDA and CDR2 SQIVND (reference sequence). The CDR3 sequence is 14 residues long. Trimming pared 3 bases from V and 2 bases from J, leaving 10 bases between. The CDR3 DNA sequence: TGTGCCAGTAGTATCATACAGGCGAACTATGGCTACACCTTC. Residues: CASSIIQANYGYTF. Full variable domain (rest looked up from reference TRBV19 and TRBJ1-2): DGGITQSPKYLFRKEGQNVTLSCEQNLNHDAMYWYRQDPGQGLRLIYYSQIVNDFQKGDIAEGYSVSREKKESFPLTVTSAQKNPTAFYLCASSIIQANYGYTFGSGTRLTVV.

The rearrangement uses TRBV30 and TRBJ1-1, with D perhaps matching TRBD1 (6 bases). CDR3 length: 13 amino acids. Germline V lookup: CDR1 GTSNPN, CDR2 SVGIG (reference sequence). Trimming took off 3 bases at V and 3 bases at J, with 11 bases between the two ends. CDR3 amino acids: CAWSQGPDTEAFF. For the CDR3, the DNA is TGTGCCTGGAGCCAGGGGCCGGACACTGAAGCTTTCTTT.

The table lists this clone with a count of one. The gene calls are TRBV18 and TRBJ2-2, with D uncertain. The germline gives CDR1 KGHSH, CDR2 LQKENI. This CDR3 is built from 16 residues. Between the trimmed V and J ends, which lost 4 bases and 7 bases, there was a span of 19 bases. The CDR3 DNA reads as TGTGCCAGCTCACTCTTACTAAGGTGGGGTGACGGGGAGCTGTTTTTT. Amino acid sequence: CASSLLLRWGDGELFF.

This chain links TRBV4-1 with TRBJ2-1, with 8 bases lining up with TRBD2. CDR1 is MGHRA, CDR2 YSYEKL, per germline. With 0 bases clipped from V and 10 bases from J, the junction kept 11 bases outside the gene matches. The CDR3 is made up of 16 amino acids. The CDR3: CASSQEAREGVGEQFF. The DNA for the CDR3 is TGCGCCAGCAGCCAAGAGGCACGGGAGGGCGTAGGAGAGCAGTTCTTC.

Points on this clone: A read error may produce the germline difference seen at one junction end. Other nucleotide sequences from this sample produce the same CDR3. The chain employs TRBV19 and TRBJ1-1; D is possibly TRBD1 (6 bases). The CDR3 totals 15 residues. CDR1 and CDR2 from the germline V gene are LNHDA and SQIVND (reference sequence). As DNA, the CDR3 is TGCGCCAGTAGTCCTACAGGGCTGGAGAACACTGAAGCTTTCTTT. This sequence encodes CASSPTGLENTEAFF.

The rearrangement links TRBV28 to TRBJ1-5; a weak D match, TRBD1 (6 bases). Germline assignment: CDR1 MDHEN and CDR2 SYDVKM. CDR3 length equals 15 residues. Trimming left V 5 bases short and J 1 base short, with 12 bases between. The CDR3 protein is CASSMGGGSNQPQHF. The CDR3 DNA reads TGTGCCAGCAGTATGGGAGGGGGAAGCAATCAGCCCCAGCATTTT.

V usage is TRBV30 and J usage is TRBJ2-6, with TRBD1 matching 10 bases. The CDR3 covers 19 residues. J gave up 2 bases and V 7 bases, and 17 bases lay outside the gene matches. Germline values: CDR1 GTSNPN, CDR2 SVGIG (reference sequence). For the CDR3, the DNA is TGTGCCTCGCCCTATAAATTGGGACAGGGGTTTCCTGGGGCCAACGTCCTGACTTTC. This gives the protein CASPYKLGQGFPGANVLTF.

This rearrangement joins TRBV12-5 to TRBJ2-7, with 8 bases aligning to TRBD2. This CDR3 comprises 14 residues. The V gene end was trimmed by 9 bases and the J gene end by 6 bases; junction bases not matched to a gene: 13. CDR1 and CDR2 from the germline V gene are LGHNT and FRNRAP. CDR3 DNA sequence: TGTGCTAGATGTCCAGGGACTAGGCTATCCGAGCAGTACTTC. This translates into CARCPGTRLSEQYF.

V usage is TRBV7-8 and J usage is TRBJ2-3, with 7 positions matching TRBD2. CDR1 and CDR2 (germline): SGHVS, FQNEAQ. V lost 5 bases and J lost 0; bases outside the gene matches: 11. This CDR3 region has 17 residues. In DNA, the CDR3 is TGTGCCAGCAGCCCCTTGTTGCGGGGGACTAGCACAGATACGCAGTATTTT. This encodes CASSPLLRGTSTDTQYF.